One and the same sample provided the 29 T cell receptor beta chains below, sequenced in a study of T cell responses to AZD1222 COVID-19 vaccine. Only in-frame clones appear in the TCRdb table, and some are missing; sequencing was by immunoSEQ multiplex PCR. The sample contains just over 95,000 clones, about 89% of which appear only once. The specimen was peripheral blood, collected on day 0 of AZD1222 vaccination. Source of these receptors: an adult in good health.

The chain links TRBV27 to TRBJ2-4; 7 bases agree with TRBD2. Per germline, CDR1 MNHEY and CDR2 SMNVEV (reference sequence). The ends lost 5 bases at V and 8 bases at J; junction bases unmatched: 6. This CDR3 region has 13 residues. This CDR3 is CASSPRGRDIQYF. The CDR3 coding sequence is TGTGCCAGCAGTCCCCGGGGGAGGGACATTCAGTACTTC.

The V call is TRBV9, the J call TRBJ1-2; 9 bases align to TRBD1. Germline V gene lookup returns CDR1 SGDLS and CDR2 YYNGEE. CDR3 size: 20 residues. J was trimmed by 0 bases and V by 3 bases; bases with no gene match: 18. The CDR3 reads CASSGYRTGVGPLANYGYTF. The CDR3 bases are TGTGCCAGCAGCGGATATCGGACAGGGGTTGGGCCTTTAGCTAACTATGGCTACACCTTC.

V gene TRBV9 combines with J gene TRBJ2-7, with 8 bases identical to TRBD1. Germline CDR1 reads SGDLS; CDR2 reads YYNGEE. CDR3 size: 13 residues. The trim removed 3 bases at V and 7 bases at J, leaving 6 bases unmatched. The CDR3 DNA reads TGTGCCAGCAGCGCCACGACAGGGGAGGAGCAGTACTTC. It translates to CASSATTGEEQYF. Variable domain in full (rest from reference TRBV9 and TRBJ2-7): DSGVTQTPKHLITATGQRVTLRCSPRSGDLSVYWYQQSLDQGLQFLIQYYNGEERAKGNILERFSAQQFPDLHSELNLSSLELGDSALYFCASSATTGEEQYFGPGTRLTVT.

This sequence joins TRBV19 and TRBJ1-2, with TRBD1 identical over 7 bases. There are 15 residues in the CDR3. The V gene end was trimmed by 5 bases and the J gene end by 6 bases; junction bases not matched to a gene: 12. CDR1 is LNHDA, CDR2 SQIVND, per germline (reference sequence). The CDR3 bases are TGTGCCAGTAGTGTACGGGCCCGCGGACAGGATGGCTACACCTTC. Its protein product is CASSVRARGQDGYTF.

In this sample, this clone turned up once. The rearrangement joins TRBV5-6 to TRBJ1-6; the D gene is possibly TRBD1 (5 bases). CDR3 length: 13 amino acids. With 7 bases removed from V and 10 bases from J, the gap between germline ends came to 15 bases. CDR1 is SGHDT and CDR2 is YYEEEE in the germline V gene. Here the CDR3 DNA reads TGTGCCAGCGCTTTTGGGAGGGGATCACCCCTCCACTTT. The encoded protein is CASAFGRGSPLHF.

J is TRBJ2-7 and V is TRBV5-1; TRBD1 matches at 7 bases. This CDR3 is built from 12 residues. J was trimmed by 6 bases and V by 4 bases; bases with no gene match: 4. Germline assignment: CDR1 SGHRS and CDR2 YFSETQ. The DNA of the CDR3 is TGCGCCAGCAGCACTACAGGGGTCGAGCAGTACTTC. Translation gives CASSTTGVEQYF.

The chain joins TRBV11-2 to TRBJ1-1, with 9 positions matching TRBD1. Trimming cost V 6 bases and J 5 bases; bases outside gene matches: 10. The CDR3 runs to 15 residues. The germline gives CDR1 SGHAT, CDR2 FQNNGV. In DNA form, the CDR3 reads TGTGCCAGCAGACGAACAGGGGGCGCGGGAACTGAAGCTTTCTTT. It specifies CASRRTGGAGTEAFF.

This chain connects TRBV13 to TRBJ1-1, with TRBD1 as a possible D gene (5 bases). Deletions cut 5 bases from V and 0 bases from J, with 19 bases between. The V gene's germline CDR1 is PRHDT and CDR2 FYEKMQ (reference sequence). The CDR3 spans 17 residues. Here the CDR3 DNA reads TGTGCCAGCAGCCACACATACAGTGGGACCTTGAACACTGAAGCTTTCTTT. Protein: CASSHTYSGTLNTEAFF.

This clone occurred once. The chain combines TRBV5-8 with TRBJ2-2; D gene unclear. Trimming removed 3 bases from V and 1 base from J, with 10 bases in between. CDR3 length equals 15 residues. The germline V gene encodes CDR1 SGHTS and CDR2 YDEGEE. For the CDR3, the DNA is TGTGCCAGCAGCTCCGGTAGGGTGAACACCGGGGAGCTGTTTTTT. This sequence encodes CASSSGRVNTGELFF.

This chain uses TRBV6-5 with TRBJ2-7; possible D gene TRBD1, 6 bases. V was shortened by 7 bases and J by 3 bases, with 19 bases between the two germline ends. Germline CDR1 and CDR2: MNHEY and SVGAGI. There are 15 residues in the CDR3. CDR3 DNA: TGTGCCAGCATGAGTTATAACAGGGAAGGCTACGAGCAGTACTTC. The encoded protein is CASMSYNREGYEQYF.

The V gene is TRBV28, the J gene TRBJ2-7; tentative D call: TRBD2 (5 bases). V lost 8 bases and J lost 6, with 14 bases in between. This CDR3 comprises 12 residues. Germline V gene data show CDR1 as MDHEN and CDR2 as SYDVKM. The CDR3, as DNA: TGTGCCAGCTCGGGAAAGGGTGTCGAGCAGTACTTC. Encoded protein: CASSGKGVEQYF.

This chain uses TRBV24-1 with TRBJ1-1, with 8 bases identical to TRBD1. The CDR3 has 13 residues. Germline V lookup: CDR1 KGHDR, CDR2 SFDVKD. Trimming took 3 bases from V and 8 from J; bases not matched to a gene: 4. The CDR3 protein is CATSDGNRGEAFF. The CDR3 DNA reads as TGTGCCACCAGTGATGGAAACAGGGGGGAAGCTTTCTTT.

The rearrangement uses TRBV28 and TRBJ1-3; 11 nucleotides match TRBD1. Germline loops: CDR1 MDHEN, CDR2 SYDVKM. CDR3 length: 13 amino acids. V lost 6 bases and J lost 10; bases outside the gene matches: 5. The CDR3 sequence is CASSPGTGGTIYF. The CDR3 nucleotides read TGTGCCAGCAGCCCCGGGACAGGGGGGACCATATATTTT.

V usage is TRBV2 and J usage is TRBJ2-7; TRBD1 aligns across 7 bases. The CDR3 totals 12 residues. Looked up from germline, CDR1 is SNHLY and CDR2 is FYNNEI. The trim removed 7 bases at V and 4 bases at J, leaving 4 bases unmatched. CDR3 region: CASKGRGYEQYF. DNA for the CDR3: TGTGCCAGCAAAGGCAGGGGGTACGAGCAGTACTTC.

The rearrangement uses TRBV28 and TRBJ1-1; tentatively, D is TRBD1 (5 bases). CDR1 and CDR2 (germline): MDHEN, SYDVKM. The CDR3 consists of 14 residues. Trimming left V 4 bases short and J 4 bases short, with 13 bases between. The DNA for the CDR3 is TGTGCCAGCAGTTACCTTCAGGGAGGCACTGAAGCTTTCTTT. Residues: CASSYLQGGTEAFF.

The J gene is TRBJ1-4, the V gene TRBV30, with D unresolved. The V end lost 1 base, the J end lost 4 bases, and 7 bases lay between the germline ends. CDR3 length: 13 residues. CDR1 is GTSNPN, CDR2 SVGIG, per germline (reference sequence). The CDR3 DNA follows: TGTGCCTGGAGTGGCTTATATAATGAAAAACTGTTTTTT. It is translated as CAWSGLYNEKLFF.

In this sample, this clone turned up once. This rearrangement joins TRBV6-2 or TRBV6-3 to TRBJ1-2; 9 bases match TRBD1. This CDR3 is 17 amino acids long. Looked up from germline, CDR1 is MNHEY and CDR2 is SVGEGT. V was clipped by 4 bases and J by 2 bases; unmatched bases: 11. CDR3 nucleotides: TGTGCCAGCAGTTTCAACCGGGACAGGGTTGACAACTATGGCTACACCTTC. Translating it yields CASSFNRDRVDNYGYTF.

The chain has TRBV5-1 and TRBJ2-6; D is ambiguous. The CDR3 sequence is 15 residues long. From germline, CDR1 is SGHRS and CDR2 YFSETQ. V lost 1 base to trimming and J lost 0 bases, with 5 bases between them. CDR3 residues: CASSLLSSGANVLTF. As DNA, the CDR3 is TGCGCCAGCAGCTTGCTCTCCTCTGGGGCCAACGTCCTGACTTTC. Drawing the rest from reference TRBV5-1 and TRBJ2-6, the complete variable domain is KAGVTQTPRYLIKTRGQQVTLSCSPISGHRSVSWYQQTPGQGLQFLFEYFSETQRNKGNFPGRFSGRQFSNSRSEMNVSTLELGDSALYLCASSLLSSGANVLTFGAGSRLTVL.

The chain is built from TRBV5-6 and TRBJ2-7; maybe TRBD1 (6 bases). This CDR3 comprises 13 residues. CDR1 SGHDT and CDR2 YYEEEE come from the germline V gene. With 2 bases removed from V and 5 bases from J, the gap between germline ends came to 11 bases. CDR3 residues: CASSFGTIDEQYF. CDR3 DNA sequence: TGTGCCAGCAGCTTCGGGACAATTGACGAGCAGTACTTC.

V gene TRBV5-1 combines with J gene TRBJ2-7; D remains unclear. V was cut by 5 bases and J by 4 bases, with 10 bases left in between. The CDR3 has 12 residues. Germline CDR1 is SGHRS and CDR2 is YFSETQ. The CDR3 spells CASSWDRYEQYF. CDR3 coding DNA: TGCGCCAGCAGTTGGGATCGTTACGAGCAGTACTTC.

Concerning this clone: Other DNA sequences in this sample translate to the same CDR3. The CDR3 loop is CASSEYSLTDTQYF. For the CDR3, the DNA is TGTGCCAGCAGTGAATATTCTCTCACAGATACGCAGTATTTT. The chain combines TRBV25-1 with TRBJ2-3; D is unclear. CDR3 length: 14 residues. V was shortened by 0 bases and J by 2 bases, with 6 bases between the two germline ends. Germline V lookup: CDR1 MGHDK, CDR2 SYGVNS. Together with reference TRBV25-1 and TRBJ2-3, the CDR3 gives the full variable domain: EADIYQTPRYLVIGTGKKITLECSQTMGHDKMYWYQQDPGMELHLIHYSYGVNSTEKGDLSSESTVSRIRTEHFPLTLESARPSHTSQYLCASSEYSLTDTQYFGPGTRLTVL.

The CDR3 sequence is CASSLEARAESNSPLHF. As DNA, the CDR3 is TGTGCCAGCAGCTTAGAGGCGCGGGCCGAATCCAATTCACCCCTCCACTTT. The chain recombines TRBV7-9 with TRBJ1-6, with D unresolved. CDR1 is SEHNR and CDR2 is FQNEAQ in the germline V gene (reference sequence). The V gene lost 1 base and the J gene lost 7 bases, with 17 bases spanning the gap. The CDR3 runs 17 residues. Drawing the rest from reference TRBV7-9 and TRBJ1-6, the complete variable domain is DTGVSQNPRHKITKRGQNVTFRCDPISEHNRLYWYRQTLGQGPEFLTYFQNEAQLEKSRLLSDRFSAERPKGSFSTLEIQRTEQGDSAMYLCASSLEARAESNSPLHFGNGTRLTVT.

The V gene is TRBV12-3 or TRBV12-4, the J gene TRBJ1-6, with TRBD1 as a possible D gene (5 bases). The germline V and J ends were trimmed by 8 bases and 8 bases, with 13 bases remaining between them. CDR3 length equals 13 residues. The CDR3 sequence is CASALRGDSPLHF. CDR3 nucleotide sequence: TGTGCCAGCGCGCTACGGGGGGATTCACCCCTCCACTTT.

The chain combines TRBV14 with TRBJ2-7; D uncertain. The CDR3 sequence is 11 residues long. In germline, CDR1 is SGHDN, CDR2 FVKESK. V lost 1 base and J lost 9, with 7 bases in between. The CDR3 DNA reads as TGTGCCAGCAGCCAAGGGCCAGTGCAGTACTTC. As protein: CASSQGPVQYF.

The rearrangement links TRBV7-8 to TRBJ2-1; D is perhaps TRBD1 (6 bases). This CDR3 region has 15 residues. V was clipped by 1 base and J by 4 bases, with 11 bases between them. CDR1 SGHVS and CDR2 FQNEAQ come from the germline V gene. The CDR3 nucleotides are TGTGCCAGCAGCTTAGAGCCAGGGGCTTACAATGAGCAGTTCTTC. It specifies CASSLEPGAYNEQFF.

The V gene is TRBV15, the J gene TRBJ1-3; D is uncertain. CDR1 LNHNV and CDR2 YYDKDF come from the germline V gene (reference sequence). CDR3 length: 16 amino acids. Trimming took off 0 bases at V and 1 base at J, with 10 bases between the two ends. This CDR3 reads CATSRDPQRSGNTIYF. The CDR3 bases are TGTGCCACCAGCAGAGATCCACAAAGATCTGGAAACACCATATATTTT.

This sequence joins TRBV20-1 and TRBJ1-2; the D gene is possibly TRBD1 (5 bases). The CDR3 runs 11 residues. In germline, CDR1 is DFQATT, CDR2 SNEGSKA (reference sequence). Trimming cost V 3 bases and J 6 bases, with 8 bases left between them. CDR3 protein: CSASRDDGYTF. CDR3 DNA sequence: TGCAGTGCTAGTAGGGACGATGGCTACACCTTC.

The chain is built from TRBV10-3 and TRBJ1-1; D might be TRBD1 (5 bases). Trimming pared 5 bases from V and 1 base from J, leaving 17 bases between. This CDR3 is built from 16 residues. Germline CDR1 and CDR2: ENHRY and SYGVKD. CDR3 DNA sequence: TGTGCCATCAGTTTTTACCAGACAGACAAGAACACTGAAGCTTTCTTT. Translating it yields CAISFYQTDKNTEAFF.

This clone was recorded a few times. CDR3 DNA: TGCAGTGCTAGTAGCGGGGGAAGCTCCTACAATGAGCAGTTCTTC. Amino acid sequence: CSASSGGSSYNEQFF. The chain combines TRBV20-1 with TRBJ2-1; the match to TRBD2 covers 9 bases. Germline CDR1 and CDR2: DFQATT and SNEGSKA (reference sequence). CDR3 length equals 15 residues. With V trimmed by 3 bases and J by 0 bases, 3 bases remained unmatched.